A single T cell receptor beta chain is shown here with its context. No cognate antigen has been identified for it. A far larger clone is one nucleotide away, so this likely arose from a read error. TCR CDR3 regions were amplified from genomic DNA by multiplex PCR using the deep immunoSEQ assay. For each cell subset, the extracted genomic DNA was distributed evenly across all wells of several immunoSEQ 96-well plates, and each plate served as one replicate. For unsorted PBMC, around 290 ng of genomic DNA, equivalent to about 30,000 T cell genomes, went into each replicate PCR. Unsorted PBMC genomic DNA was sequenced across ten immunoSEQ deep assay plates. Purified libraries were measured with a Qubit 3.0 fluorometer, size-checked on a Bioanalyzer 2100, and measured again with the KAPA Library Quantification kit. Every immunoSEQ 96-well plate was sequenced on a separate single-read 150-cycle Illumina NextSeq 550 flow cell. As for the original processing: Because the immunoSEQ output held only junctional sequences and lacked quality scores, the filtering could not match the filtering applied to full-length reads. Sequences were annotated with PyIR, a Python wrapper for IgBLAST v1.9, using IMGT germline references to assign V/J genes and CDR3. Any read was removed if the V/J assignment was weak (E-value above 1e-6), the CDR3 was missing, or the read contained stop codons, out-of-frame junctions, or ambiguous translated residues. A V3J clonotype was defined by an identical inferred V gene, J gene, and CDR3 amino acid sequence. To compute the percentage overlap between repertoires, the number of shared unique clonotypes was divided by the size of the smaller repertoire. RTK rarefaction, the Chao1 estimator, and Recon v2.1 estimates of unobserved clonotypes were used to assess repertoire richness. TCRdb carries this immuneACCESS record with in-frame sequences only. Its versions omit some clonotypes, under half of them owing to an unresolved V gene in the studies checked, with the rest unexplained. That table is the source of V, J and clone size, and D and trimming were worked out from the DNA. The sample contains about 490,000 clones, 76% of them found a single time. Of the sample, 10% to 15% falls within the top ten clones.

These data are taken from a study of shared clonotypes between healthy human individuals (dated by TCRdb to the early 2020s). A note on the overall study: A few men and a couple of women, aged 18 to 49 years, made up the cohort. Different laboratories and diverse techniques were used to prepare libraries and sequence TCR repertoires, to increase sequencing depth and limit assay-specific biases. Blood TCR repertoires of roughly 5 healthy adults were deeply sequenced to estimate repertoire size and the extent of clonotype sharing between individuals. Leukapheresis yielded between about 0.94 and 9 billion PBMCs per donor. What the research found in general, with its limitations: Based on pairwise subsampling, the degree of clonotype sharing among donors was expected to be affected by sequencing depth. The genetic and exposure-history diversity represented was limited by the small number of donors. Sampling was limited to blood, and TCR repertoires in tissue likely differ from TCR repertoires in blood.

The donors were healthy, HIV-negative adults who had no recently reported acute infections or vaccinations. All donors were Caucasian adults living in Nashville, Tennessee, USA. For unsorted samples, 75 million to 90 million PBMCs were counted, and genomic DNA was extracted using the QIAamp DNA Blood Mini kit. Blood was collected by leukapheresis, and PBMCs were isolated by Ficoll-Histopaque density gradient centrifugation and then cryopreserved in liquid nitrogen vapor phase. This TCR derives from a woman aged 40 to 50 in good health. Some clones in this sample may be carry-over from other donors' samples. The sequenced material came from PBMCs.

Here the CDR3 is given as CASSHSYEQYF. The nucleotide sequence is given as TGTGCCAGCAGCCACTCCTACGAGCAGTACTTC. The rearranged chain carries TRBV28 and TRBJ2-7, with the D gene not clear enough to name. Its CDR3 holds 11 amino acids, cysteine through phenylalanine. Only the CDR3 DNA is retained, 33 bases long and in frame from the first base. Trimming takes 6 bases from V and 0 bases from J, and the germline ends sit 3 bases apart. CDR1 is given as MDHEN and CDR2 as SYDVKM, both from the germline V gene.